This TCR beta chain stems from a study of shared clonotypes between healthy human individuals. The CDR3 runs to 14 residues. Trimming left V 0 bases short and J 0 bases short, with 5 bases between. Germline assignment: CDR1 ENHRY and CDR2 SYGVKD. Donors comprised healthy HIV-negative adults lacking recent acute infections or vaccinations. In regard to this clone: Other DNA sequences in this specimen translate into the identical CDR3.

DNA at around 190 ng, 30,000 or so T cell genomes, went into sorted-subset replicate PCRs. Assay used: immunoSEQ multiplex PCR; TCRdb lists only in-frame clones, some missing. Among roughly 2 million clones listed, 85% to 95% were seen once. The gene calls are TRBV10-3 and TRBJ1-2; possibly TRBD1 for D (5 bases). The sequencing input was naive CD4+ T cells sorted from blood. Subset in this sample: CD45RA+ positively selected. The receptor was isolated from a man younger than 35 in good health. The CDR3 DNA follows: TGTGCCATCAGTGAGTCGGGGGCTAACTATGGCTACACCTTC. Translated: CAISESGANYGYTF.